This TCR beta chain was sequenced during a study of patients and donors after allogeneic stem cell transplantation (dated by TCRdb to 2020 to 2022). The library was produced with RT-PCR. The instrument was a NextSeq 550. TCRdb itself trimmed the public reads at Q25 with fastp, ran MiXCR and retained productive beta chains. Each entry is one CDR3 protein sequence, shown with its most common DNA and genes. The sample yields more than 850,000 distinct CDR3 sequences; about a sixth were counted once. The ten largest clones add up to around 6% of the sample. This clonotype was seen a handful of times. The antigen this receptor binds is unknown. The sample holds no much larger clone one base away, and base qualities are not on file. The CDR3 starts with the cysteine, ends with the phenylalanine, and has 15 residues. The retained sequence is limited to the CDR3, 45 bases, with the frame set at the first base. The junction shows trimming of 3 bases on V and 4 bases on J, plus 13 bases between the germline ends. CDR1 and CDR2, per the germline V gene (reference sequence), are LNHNV and YYDKDF.

The chain uses TRBV15 and TRBJ2-1, with TRBD1 tentatively as D gene (5 bases match). The clonotype comes from a human donor who was either an allogeneic HSCT recipient or a stem cell or donor lymphocyte infusion donor (not recorded which). It is not recorded whose cells these are; they may come from a transplant donor. Source material: blood, either unsorted or a sorted T cell fraction (not recorded which). The sequenced DNA: TGTGCCACCAGCAGCCGTTCCCGGACATACAATGAGCAGTTCTTC. This sequence encodes CATSSRSRTYNEQFF.